Included here is one TCR beta chain sequence, with context. Germline V gives CDR1 GTSNPN, CDR2 SVGIG (reference sequence). This CDR3 has 11 amino acids. Trimming took 2 bases from V and 8 from J, leaving 9 bases between them. Each patient came to thyroid surgery without any prior treatment (of any kind). This sample is part of a study of metastatic and nonmetastatic thyroid tumors. TCRdb re-called the PCR reads via MiXCR. The data show about 35,000 clones, 33% seen once. V is TRBV30 and J is TRBJ1-1, with D hard to call. This receptor was taken from a female donor with papillary thyroid cancer or a benign thyroid nodule (not recorded which). Some clones in this sample may be carry-over from other donors' samples. What was sequenced was tumor tissue. In DNA form, the CDR3 reads TGTGCCTGGAGTCTTCCCTCGGAAGCTTTCTTT. Amino acids: CAWSLPSEAFF.